This T cell receptor (beta chain) was recorded in a study of response to subunit inactivated influenza vaccine. Using its own MiXCR run on the RT-PCR reads, TCRdb lists one record per CDR3 protein. The data hold about 620,000 distinct CDR3 sequences, with approximately 10% observed a single time. This clonotype was seen a handful of times. The germline CDR1 and CDR2 sequences are SGDLS and YYNGEE. Deletions cut 0 bases from V and 1 base from J, with 5 bases between. This CDR3 spans 13 amino acids. Another study also made use of these data, one on T cells expressing NK-cell markers. From that report: For TCR beta, cDNA was produced by 5'RACE template switching with UMIs. In several experiments, sorting was restricted to alpha-beta TCR T cells by an anti-gamma-delta TCR antibody. Dominant NKG2C+ clonotypes accounted for about 1.0-8% of CD8+ T cells in several donors.

The sample here was PBMCs from blood, taken on the day of vaccination. The sequence came from a man in his fifties or sixties who received an inactivated influenza vaccine. J is TRBJ2-7 and V is TRBV9; D remains ambiguous. CDR3 DNA: TGTGCCAGCAGCGTAGGCTATTCCTACGAGCAGTACTTC. This encodes CASSVGYSYEQYF.